The following is a T cell receptor (beta chain) sequence with its context. Only in-frame clones appear in the TCRdb table, and some are missing; sequencing was by immunoSEQ multiplex PCR. The profile shows fewer than 15,000 clones, around three quarters of them singletons. This record belongs to a study of control samples from healthy donors and cancer patients. Germline V gives CDR1 DFQATT, CDR2 SNEGSKA (reference sequence). The CDR3 spans 11 residues. Germline trimming cut 3 bases from V and 12 bases from J; bases unmatched to any gene: 4. The clonotype was recovered from a female donor with lung cancer. The rearrangement joins TRBV20-1 to TRBJ2-3, with 9 bases that match TRBD1. Sequencing used formalin-fixed, paraffin-embedded tissue. CDR3 nucleotides: TGCAGTGCTAGTAGGACAGGGGATCAGTATTTT. Amino acid sequence: CSASRTGDQYF.